This TCR beta chain comes out of a study of blood T cell repertoires in COVID-19. Study-wide background: Specimens from acute and convalescent COVID-19 originated in the United States, Italy and Spain. The cDNA or gDNA used as material had been derived from T cells, B-cell-depleted T cells, or PBMCs.

Per germline, CDR1 SEHNR and CDR2 FQNEAQ (reference sequence). The V gene lost 5 bases and the J gene lost 4 bases, with 17 bases spanning the gap. The CDR3 covers 15 residues. Original processing notes: The authors estimated nucleated cell counts from reference gene primer amplification. Sequencing used immunoSEQ multiplex PCR; TCRdb keeps in-frame clones, though not all of them. The V and J calls and clone size come from that table; D and trimming were worked out from the DNA. The sample yields 140,000 or so clones, more than 75% seen once. Sequencing was performed on peripheral blood. This clonotype was obtained from a human donor with acute or convalescent COVID-19. The donor label of this sample is uncertain. V is TRBV7-9 and J is TRBJ1-2; a possible D gene is TRBD1 (6 bases). The CDR3 reads CASSPLTGSSYGYTF. DNA of the CDR3: TGTGCCAGCAGCCCCCTGACAGGAAGCTCCTATGGCTACACCTTC.